What follows are 29 T cell receptor beta chains derived from one specimen sequenced in a study of post-analysis software for immune sequencing data. Which antigens these TCRs recognize remains unknown. Prepared TCR beta cDNA libraries contained unique molecular identifiers. TCRdb reprocessed the PCR reads with MiXCR, giving one entry per CDR3 protein. The sample has more than 450,000 distinct CDR3 sequences, around 36% seen once. Overall study results and limits: TRBV5-6, TRBV5-1 and TRBV20-1 belonged to a set of about 5 TRBV segments that were more frequent in patients than controls.

What was sequenced was blood. The receptors stem from a girl under 18 with multiple sclerosis.

This clonotype was counted many times. This chain links TRBV10-3 with TRBJ2-1; 9 positions agree with TRBD1. The germline V gene has CDR1 ENHRY and CDR2 SYGVKD. This CDR3 region has 14 residues. V shed 8 bases, J shed 4 bases, and the junction held 6 bases outside the gene matches. For the CDR3, the DNA is TGTGCCATCGCCCGGGACAGGGATTACAATGAGCAGTTCTTC. Translated: CAIARDRDYNEQFF.

This chain uses TRBV10-3 with TRBJ2-3; a weak D match, TRBD1 (6 bases). This CDR3 has 14 residues. The germline V gene encodes CDR1 ENHRY and CDR2 SYGVKD. Deletions cut 8 bases from V and 6 bases from J, with 18 bases between. CDR3 residues: CAIRPGQGSDTQYF. The CDR3 DNA reads TGTGCCATCCGCCCGGGCCAGGGGAGCGATACGCAGTATTTT.

The V gene is TRBV6-5, the J gene TRBJ2-7; no firm D call. V was shortened by 0 bases and J by 2 bases, with 11 bases between the two germline ends. Germline V gene data show CDR1 as MNHEY and CDR2 as SVGAGI. The CDR3 has 15 amino acids. CDR3 sequence (DNA): TGTGCCAGCAGTTACTCCGGAGCACGTACCTACGAGCAGTACTTC. It encodes CASSYSGARTYEQYF.

Note on this clonotype: An end of the junction does not agree with germline; a read error may underlie this. The chain couples TRBV5-6 to TRBJ1-2, with D possibly matching TRBD1 (5 bases). The CDR3 covers 15 residues. Germline V gives CDR1 SGHDT, CDR2 YYEEEE. The CDR3 spells CVSSFRDGGDYGYTF. The DNA of the CDR3 is TGTGTCAGCAGCTTCCGGGACGGGGGGGACTATGGCTACACCTTC.

This chain links TRBV15 with TRBJ1-1; possibly TRBD1 for D (5 bases). The ends were cut back, 2 bases at V and 5 bases at J, with 12 bases in the middle. CDR1 is LNHNV, CDR2 YYDKDF, per germline (reference sequence). This CDR3 comprises 14 residues. CDR3 DNA sequence: TGTGCCACCAGCAGAACCCGGGAGGGGACTGAAGCTTTCTTT. This encodes CATSRTREGTEAFF.

This sequence joins TRBV20-1 and TRBJ2-4; D remains ambiguous. The end of the DNA fits TRBJ2-5 better, so the J call may be wrong. CDR3 size: 13 residues. Germline V gene sequence: CDR1 DFQATT, CDR2 SNEGSKA (reference sequence). The CDR3 spells CSARGGTAETQYF. DNA for the CDR3: TGCAGTGCTAGAGGGGGAACTGCGGAGACCCAGTACTTC.

The table lists this clonotype with a few counts. This chain connects TRBV12-3 or TRBV12-4 to TRBJ2-5; either TRBD1 or TRBD2 may fit D (5 bases each). This CDR3 is 17 amino acids long. Trimming stripped 2 bases from V and 0 bases from J, with 16 bases between. The CDR3 bases are TGTGCCAGCAGTTTATACCACAACGTGGGGGACCAAGAGACCCAGTACTTC. As protein: CASSLYHNVGDQETQYF.

A few counts support this clonotype. The rearrangement uses TRBV9 and TRBJ2-5, with 7 bases lining up with TRBD2. Germline V lookup: CDR1 SGDLS, CDR2 YYNGEE. With V trimmed by 2 bases and J by 2 bases, 6 bases remained unmatched. This CDR3 is built from 15 residues. The CDR3 region has the DNA TGTGCCAGCAGCGTGGGGCTAGCGGATCAAGAGACCCAGTACTTC. Encoded protein: CASSVGLADQETQYF.

The gene calls are TRBV20-1 and TRBJ2-7; D is unresolved. The germline V gene encodes CDR1 DFQATT and CDR2 SNEGSKA (reference sequence). Trimming pared 6 bases from V and 2 bases from J, leaving 11 bases between. The CDR3 has 12 residues. The CDR3 nucleotides are TGCAGTGCAAAGAACGGCCCCTACGAGCAGTACTTC. This sequence encodes CSAKNGPYEQYF.

The gene calls are TRBV5-1 and TRBJ2-5; D call uncertain. Germline CDR1 reads SGHRS; CDR2 reads YFSETQ. Trimming removed 4 bases from V and 1 base from J, with 17 bases in between. The CDR3 consists of 16 residues. CDR3 bases: TGCGCCAGCAGCCCACCGGAAGGGTGGGTCCAAGAGACCCAGTACTTC. It encodes CASSPPEGWVQETQYF.

This clonotype was picked up a small number of times. The rearrangement uses TRBV20-1 and TRBJ1-5; D remains ambiguous. CDR3 length: 13 residues. Germline CDR1 is DFQATT and CDR2 is SNEGSKA (reference sequence). V was trimmed by 3 bases and J by 3 bases, leaving 9 bases between them. CDR3 sequence: CSASERDNQPQHF. The DNA of the CDR3 is TGCAGTGCTAGTGAGAGGGACAATCAGCCCCAGCATTTT.

This clonotype was counted a single time. The J gene is TRBJ2-1, the V gene TRBV7-8; D gene uncertain. This CDR3 has 16 residues. V was pared by 3 bases and J by 4 bases, with 16 bases between. Looked up from germline, CDR1 is SGHVS and CDR2 is FQNEAQ. The CDR3 loop reads CASSFSAAEEYNEQFF. For the CDR3, the DNA is TGTGCCAGCAGCTTCTCTGCCGCAGAAGAGTACAATGAGCAGTTCTTC.

This clonotype was recorded a few times. J is TRBJ1-1 and V is TRBV10-3, with TRBD1 matching 10 bases. V gave up 6 bases and J gave up 3 bases; unmatched junction bases: 7. CDR3 length equals 15 residues. The germline V gene has CDR1 ENHRY and CDR2 SYGVKD. The CDR3 sequence: CAIRDLGTGDTEAFF. The CDR3 DNA sequence: TGTGCCATCAGGGACCTCGGGACAGGGGACACTGAAGCTTTCTTT.

The chain combines TRBV6-6 with TRBJ2-1; the match to TRBD2 covers 8 bases. Looked up from germline, CDR1 is MNHNY and CDR2 is SVGAGI (reference sequence). CDR3 size: 17 residues. Trimming removed 3 bases from V and 0 bases from J; junction bases left unmatched: 7. The CDR3 is CASSYPRGGSSYNEQFF. CDR3 nucleotide sequence: TGTGCCAGCAGTTATCCCCGGGGGGGGAGCTCCTACAATGAGCAGTTCTTC.

Only a few counts were recorded for this clonotype. The CDR3: CAISESGNPGQYF. The CDR3 region has the DNA TGTGCCATCAGTGAGTCGGGCAATCCGGGACAGTACTTC. This chain links TRBV10-3 with TRBJ2-7, with D possibly TRBD2 on 5 matching bases. This CDR3 is 13 amino acids long. Germline CDR1 and CDR2: ENHRY and SYGVKD. V was clipped by 0 bases and J by 10 bases, with 13 bases between them.

Only a few counts were recorded for this clonotype. V gene TRBV29-1 combines with J gene TRBJ1-5; D perhaps matches TRBD1 (6 bases). Trimming took off 4 bases at V and 2 bases at J, with 12 bases between the two ends. CDR1 is SQVTM, CDR2 ANQGSEA, per germline. The CDR3 runs to 14 residues. Here the CDR3 DNA reads TGCAGCGTTGTAGGGTCAGGGGGCAATCAGCCCCAGCATTTT. Translating it yields CSVVGSGGNQPQHF.

Only a few counts were recorded for this clonotype. The chain combines TRBV4-1 with TRBJ1-1; D is unclear. V shed 1 base and J shed 2 bases, with 8 bases lying between them. This CDR3 region has 14 residues. The V gene's germline CDR1 is MGHRA and CDR2 YSYEKL. The CDR3, as DNA: TGCGCCAGCAGCCAAGTGCAGGTAAACACTGAAGCTTTCTTT. Translated, it gives CASSQVQVNTEAFF.

A few counts support this clonotype. V is TRBV10-3 and J is TRBJ2-1, with 7 bases that match TRBD1. Germline CDR1 and CDR2: ENHRY and SYGVKD. The CDR3 is made up of 13 amino acids. Here the CDR3 DNA reads TGTGCTACTGGTCTGGGACAGTACAATGAGCAGTTCTTC. Residues: CATGLGQYNEQFF.

The genes are TRBV5-1 and TRBJ2-3; 9 bases agree with TRBD2. This CDR3 region has 16 residues. In germline, CDR1 is SGHRS, CDR2 YFSETQ. Germline trimming cut 4 bases from V and 2 bases from J; bases unmatched to any gene: 8. Here the CDR3 reads CASSLPTSGFTDTQYF. In DNA form, the CDR3 reads TGCGCCAGCAGCCTTCCGACTAGCGGCTTCACAGATACGCAGTATTTT.

This clonotype was seen a handful of times. The chain links TRBV7-8 to TRBJ1-4; D remains unclear. The CDR3 runs 14 residues. V lost 5 bases, J lost 3 bases, and 10 bases lay in between. CDR1 is SGHVS and CDR2 is FQNEAQ in the germline V gene. DNA of the CDR3: TGTGCCAGCAGCACGCCTGTCCCTAATGAAAAACTGTTTTTT. Translating gives CASSTPVPNEKLFF.

The chain employs TRBV7-9 and TRBJ2-7; possibly TRBD1 for D (5 bases). CDR1 and CDR2 from the germline V gene are SEHNR and FQNEAQ (reference sequence). Trimming shortened V by 1 base and J by 0 bases, and 10 bases separated the two germline ends. CDR3 length: 15 amino acids. DNA for the CDR3: TGTGCCAGCAGCTTAGACAGGTACGACTCCTACGAGCAGTACTTC. Its translation: CASSLDRYDSYEQYF.

The gene calls are TRBV10-3 and TRBJ2-6; D is uncertain. Germline assignment: CDR1 ENHRY and CDR2 SYGVKD. Deletions cut 0 bases from V and 0 bases from J, with 6 bases between. CDR3 length: 16 residues. CDR3 sequence reads: CAISESALSGANVLTF. The CDR3 nucleotides read TGTGCCATCAGTGAGTCCGCCCTCTCTGGGGCCAACGTCCTGACTTTC.

This clonotype was detected a few times. The chain has TRBV10-3 and TRBJ2-2; a possible D gene is TRBD1 (6 bases). The V end was cut by 10 bases, the J end by 4 bases, with 19 bases between. This CDR3 has 15 amino acids. Looked up from germline, CDR1 is ENHRY and CDR2 is SYGVKD. The chain's CDR3 is CATIGTPYPTGELFF. The CDR3 DNA is TGTGCCACCATCGGGACACCCTACCCCACCGGGGAGCTGTTTTTT.

The chain is built from TRBV12-5 and TRBJ2-5; D uncertain. There are 12 residues in the CDR3. The V gene lost 1 base and the J gene lost 6 bases, with 6 bases spanning the gap. Germline V lookup: CDR1 LGHNT, CDR2 FRNRAP. CDR3 nucleotide sequence: TGTGCTAGTGGTTTGGACTGGAAGACCCAGTACTTC. It yields the protein CASGLDWKTQYF.

This clonotype was detected only a few times. The chain links TRBV11-2 to TRBJ1-2; D unclear. The CDR3 consists of 15 residues. The V gene's germline CDR1 is SGHAT and CDR2 FQNNGV. The V gene lost 3 bases and the J gene lost 0 bases, with 11 bases spanning the gap. CDR3 in amino acids: CASSFSRKANYGYTF. In DNA form, the CDR3 reads TGTGCCAGCAGCTTTTCCCGGAAAGCTAACTATGGCTACACCTTC.

In this sample, this clonotype turned up a few times. This sequence joins TRBV28 and TRBJ2-6; TRBD1 matches 7 bases. Trimming took 5 bases from V and 0 from J; bases not matched to a gene: 7. Germline CDR1 is MDHEN and CDR2 is SYDVKM. The CDR3 covers 17 residues. The DNA of the CDR3 is TGTGCCAGCAGTCCTATCCGGGACAGCTCTGGGGCCAACGTCCTGACTTTC. It translates to CASSPIRDSSGANVLTF. The full variable domain, rest sourced from reference TRBV28 and TRBJ2-6, is DVKVTQSSRYLVKRTGEKVFLECVQDMDHENMFWYRQDPGLGLRLIYFSYDVKMKEKGDIPEGYSVSREKKERFSLILESASTNQTSMYLCASSPIRDSSGANVLTFGAGSRLTVL.

This clonotype occurred a few times. V is TRBV20-1 and J is TRBJ1-1, with 8 bases identical to TRBD1. There are 13 residues in the CDR3. Unmatched junction bases numbered 5, after V lost 1 base and J lost 7 bases. Per germline, CDR1 DFQATT and CDR2 SNEGSKA (reference sequence). In DNA form, the CDR3 reads TGCAGTGCTAGAGTCGGGACAGGACATGAAGCTTTCTTT. Protein product: CSARVGTGHEAFF.

The chain links TRBV12-3 or TRBV12-4 to TRBJ2-2; the match to TRBD1 covers 8 bases. This CDR3 has 16 amino acids. With V trimmed by 2 bases and J by 7 bases, 9 bases remained unmatched. The CDR3 DNA is TGTGCCAGCAGTTTATTTGCGCAGGGGGCGGTCGGGGAGCTGTTTTTT. It encodes CASSLFAQGAVGELFF.

This clonotype has more than one count but fewer than ten. CDR3 coding DNA: TGTGCGACCCAAGGGACATCAAAACCGGAGCAGTACTTC. Amino acid sequence: CATQGTSKPEQYF. V gene TRBV12-3 or TRBV12-4 combines with J gene TRBJ2-7, with D maybe TRBD1 (6 bases). The CDR3 loop spans 13 amino acids.